This entry is about one T cell receptor (beta chain). This sample includes further DNA sequences coding for the same CDR3. These data come from a study of blood T cell repertoires in COVID-19. Repertoires were generated with immunoSEQ multiplex PCR, while TCRdb's copy carries only in-frame clones and drops some. The table records fewer than 150,000 clones, 84% of them present only once. V lost 3 bases and J 0 bases, leaving 5 bases between the germline ends. The germline V gene encodes CDR1 KGHSH and CDR2 LQKENI. This CDR3 has 13 amino acids. Sequenced input: peripheral blood. The sequence was collected from a human donor in a cohort sampled during active COVID-19. The rearrangement joins TRBV18 to TRBJ1-1; D is unclear. The CDR3 region is CASSPTVNTEAFF. The DNA of the CDR3 is TGTGCCAGCTCACCCACTGTGAACACTGAAGCTTTCTTT.